One TCR beta chain is described in this entry. Its target is unknown. PCR primers comprised 60 Vbeta and 13 Jbeta primers. The repertoire was sequenced with immunoSEQ multiplex PCR; TCRdb's copy has only in-frame clones and lacks some. The sample includes approximately 150,000 clones. The data are from a study of cytomegalovirus exposure and HLA in healthy donors. Germline-derived CDR1 and CDR2 are SGHVS and FNYEAQ. The length of the CDR3 is 13 residues. The ends were cut back, 1 base at V and 5 bases at J, with 6 bases in the middle. Points from the study as a whole: One variant, a missense change in DCLRE1C, was linked in a later analysis to TCR beta V- and J-gene trimming. In a later analysis, the majority of CMV-associated beta chains seemingly showed HLA restriction. The study designated roughly 160 TCR beta chains cytomegalovirus-associated.

Each of the donors was a healthy bone marrow donor. This TCR came from a male donor in good health and CMV-seronegative. The specimen sequenced was PBMCs. The chain has TRBV7-6 and TRBJ1-5; D unclear. CDR3: CASSLEADQPQHF. The CDR3 bases are TGTGCCAGCAGCTTAGAGGCGGATCAGCCCCAGCATTTT.